Below are 25 T cell receptor beta chains sequenced from a single sample in a study of cytomegalovirus exposure and HLA in healthy donors. A multiplex PCR was run with 60 Vbeta primers and 13 Jbeta primers. This table comes from immunoSEQ multiplex PCR, and its TCRdb copy is limited to in-frame clones, with some not included. The sample contains roughly 200,000 clones, approximately 82% of which appear only once. Sequencing used PBMCs. These receptors were collected from a woman in her forties in good health and CMV-seronegative.

Remarks on this clone: Mismatch with germline at one junction end may stem from a read error. The DNA for the CDR3 is TGTTCCAGCAGCTCGGACAGACAAATGGCACCCCTCCACTTT. Protein: CSSSSDRQMAPLHF. V is TRBV7-9 and J is TRBJ1-6; a possible D gene is TRBD1 (6 bases). This CDR3 has 14 amino acids. Germline V gene sequence: CDR1 SEHNR, CDR2 FQNEAQ (reference sequence).

V and J are TRBV12-5 and TRBJ1-3; D ambiguous. In germline, CDR1 is LGHNT, CDR2 FRNRAP. With 7 bases removed from V and 1 base from J, the gap between germline ends came to 8 bases. The CDR3 covers 13 residues. CDR3 DNA sequence: TGTGCTAGTGCCGGGAGTTCTGGAAACACCATATATTTT. Translating it yields CASAGSSGNTIYF.

The V and J genes are TRBV6-5 and TRBJ2-1; D unresolved. Germline CDR1 MNHEY, CDR2 SVGAGI. V was pared by 4 bases and J by 9 bases, with 10 bases between. The CDR3 runs 12 residues. The CDR3 DNA is TGTGCCAGCAGTTGGGCAGCCGGTGAGCAGTTCTTC. This encodes CASSWAAGEQFF.

The V call is TRBV5-8, the J call TRBJ2-2, with D maybe TRBD1 (6 bases). Germline V gene data show CDR1 as SGHTS and CDR2 as YDEGEE. Deletions cut 2 bases from V and 6 bases from J, with 8 bases between. The CDR3 has 13 amino acids. The CDR3 sequence is CASSFRGSGELFF. The CDR3 bases are TGTGCCAGCAGCTTTAGGGGGTCCGGGGAGCTGTTTTTT.

This CDR3 is CASRRTGLTGELFF. The CDR3 DNA reads TGTGCCAGCAGGAGGACAGGGCTCACCGGGGAGCTGTTTTTT. The chain recombines TRBV6-5 with TRBJ2-2; 8 bases are a match to TRBD1. The length of the CDR3 is 14 residues. V was pared by 6 bases and J by 4 bases, with 4 bases of the junction left unmatched. From germline, CDR1 is MNHEY and CDR2 SVGAGI.

The CDR3 region is CAWNGLGGYEQYF. The CDR3 nucleotides are TGTGCCTGGAACGGACTTGGCGGGTACGAGCAGTACTTC. The rearrangement links TRBV30 to TRBJ2-7; TRBD2 is a possible D gene (5 bases). V was pared by 4 bases and J by 4 bases, with 14 bases between. The CDR3 runs 13 residues. Per the germline V gene, CDR1 is GTSNPN and CDR2 is SVGIG (reference sequence). The entire variable domain, with the rest obtained from reference TRBV30 and TRBJ2-7, is as follows: SQTIHQWPATLVQPVGSPLSLECTVEGTSNPNLYWYRQAAGRGLQLLFYSVGIGQISSEVPQNLSASRPQDRQFILSSKKLLLSDSGFYLCAWNGLGGYEQYFGPGTRLTVT.

The J gene is TRBJ2-3, the V gene TRBV11-2; 8 bases align to TRBD2. With 1 base clipped from V and 8 bases from J, the junction kept 5 bases outside the gene matches. Germline V lookup: CDR1 SGHAT, CDR2 FQNNGV. This CDR3 contains 14 residues. CDR3 in amino acids: CASSLGTGGGTQYF. The CDR3 DNA reads TGTGCCAGCAGCTTAGGTACCGGGGGGGGTACGCAGTATTTT.

V gene TRBV2 combines with J gene TRBJ2-7; D call uncertain. Germline V gene sequence: CDR1 SNHLY, CDR2 FYNNEI. Trimming took off 3 bases at V and 3 bases at J, with 6 bases between the two ends. The CDR3 sequence is 12 residues long. The CDR3 loop is CASSEADYEQYF. CDR3 bases: TGTGCCAGCAGTGAGGCAGACTACGAGCAGTACTTC.

The rearrangement uses TRBV6-6 and TRBJ1-2; 9 bases map to TRBD1. Germline CDR1 and CDR2: MNHNY and SVGAGI (reference sequence). V lost 6 bases and J lost 4; bases outside the gene matches: 6. This CDR3 is 14 amino acids long. Here the CDR3 DNA reads TGTGCCAGCAGCTCCGGACAGGGGTCCTATGGCTACACCTTC. Translated, it gives CASSSGQGSYGYTF.

The chain combines TRBV6-5 with TRBJ1-2, with D maybe TRBD1 (6 bases). V was cut by 2 bases and J by 10 bases, with 14 bases left in between. The germline CDR1 and CDR2 sequences are MNHEY and SVGAGI. CDR3 length: 13 amino acids. In nucleotides, the CDR3 is TGTGCCAGCAGTTACAACAGGGAAGGAGACTACACCTTC. It encodes CASSYNREGDYTF.

This clone was found once. The rearrangement joins TRBV5-1 to TRBJ2-3, with no clear D. The CDR3 spans 13 residues. Between the trimmed V and J ends, which lost 1 base and 4 bases, there was a span of 7 bases. Germline values: CDR1 SGHRS, CDR2 YFSETQ. This CDR3 reads CASSLYIPDTQYF. CDR3 sequence (DNA): TGCGCCAGCAGCTTGTACATCCCAGATACGCAGTATTTT. Variable domain in full (rest from reference TRBV5-1 and TRBJ2-3): KAGVTQTPRYLIKTRGQQVTLSCSPISGHRSVSWYQQTPGQGLQFLFEYFSETQRNKGNFPGRFSGRQFSNSRSEMNVSTLELGDSALYLCASSLYIPDTQYFGPGTRLTVL.

The V call is TRBV11-2, the J call TRBJ2-4, with 7 bases aligning to TRBD1. V lost 5 bases and J lost 0; bases outside the gene matches: 10. Germline CDR1 is SGHAT and CDR2 is FQNNGV. CDR3 size: 17 residues. This chain's CDR3 is CASSISQGLLAKNIQYF. CDR3 DNA sequence: TGTGCCAGCAGCATCTCACAGGGGCTTCTAGCCAAAAACATTCAGTACTTC.

The V gene is TRBV11-3, the J gene TRBJ2-5, with 7 positions matching TRBD1. The tail of the sequence fits TRBJ2-7 better, so the J call may be wrong. From germline, CDR1 is SGHNT and CDR2 YENEEA. The CDR3 contains 12 residues. This CDR3 is CASSSSGGEQYF. The CDR3 coding sequence is TGTGCCAGCAGCTCGTCAGGGGGCGAGCAGTACTTC.

The chain combines TRBV2 with TRBJ2-7; D is ambiguous. Trimming removed 6 bases at V and 0 bases at J, with 12 bases between. The length of the CDR3 is 14 residues. Germline assignment: CDR1 SNHLY and CDR2 FYNNEI. CDR3 region: CASRVPISSYEQYF. The CDR3 DNA is TGTGCCAGCAGGGTCCCGATCAGCTCCTACGAGCAGTACTTC.

CDR3 DNA sequence: TGTGCCAGCAGCTCACTCCGGGACAGGCCTCCCTATGGCTACACCTTC. Its translation: CASSSLRDRPPYGYTF. This rearrangement joins TRBV7-6 to TRBJ1-2, with 8 positions matching TRBD1. The germline V gene has CDR1 SGHVS and CDR2 FNYEAQ. There are 16 residues in the CDR3. Trimming removed 4 bases from V and 4 bases from J; junction bases left unmatched: 11. Looking up the rest from reference TRBV7-6 and TRBJ1-2 gives the full variable domain: GAGVSQSPRYKVTKRGQDVALRCDPISGHVSLYWYRQALGQGPEFLTYFNYEAQQDKSGLPNDRFSAERPEGSISTLTIQRTEQRDSAMYRCASSSLRDRPPYGYTFGSGTRLTVV.

This clone was found once. The chain is built from TRBV18 and TRBJ2-5, with 7 bases lining up with TRBD2. The ends lost 0 bases at V and 4 bases at J; junction bases unmatched: 11. The CDR3 sequence is 17 residues long. CDR1 and CDR2 (germline): KGHSH, LQKENI. This CDR3 is CASSPPWGARGVETQYF. CDR3 bases: TGTGCCAGCTCACCACCGTGGGGCGCCCGGGGGGTAGAGACCCAGTACTTC.

This chain links TRBV18 with TRBJ2-7; TRBD2 agrees at 11 bases. The V segment lost 2 bases and the J segment 5 bases; nucleotides outside the gene matches: 8. The CDR3 consists of 16 residues. Germline V gene lookup returns CDR1 KGHSH and CDR2 LQKENI. The CDR3 DNA sequence: TGTGCCAGCTCACCAGGTCTAGCGGGGGGTTTGCACGAGCAGTACTTC. Residues: CASSPGLAGGLHEQYF.

The V call is TRBV6-1, the J call TRBJ1-1, with D possibly being TRBD1 (5 bases). The CDR3 loop spans 14 amino acids. Trimming shortened V by 5 bases and J by 1 base, and 11 bases separated the two germline ends. CDR1 and CDR2 (germline): MNHNS, SASEGT. The CDR3 is CASSPQGGNTEAFF. Written as DNA, the CDR3 is TGTGCCAGCAGTCCCCAGGGAGGGAACACTGAAGCTTTCTTT.

This rearrangement joins TRBV7-2 to TRBJ2-2; D might be TRBD2 (5 bases). Germline CDR1 is SGHTA and CDR2 is FQGNSA. The V and J ends lost 3 bases and 2 bases respectively, with 13 bases between them. The CDR3 consists of 16 residues. CDR3 nucleotide sequence: TGTGCCAGCAGCTTGGGAGTAGCCGATAACACCGGGGAGCTGTTTTTT. Amino acids: CASSLGVADNTGELFF.

This chain links TRBV5-1 with TRBJ2-5, with TRBD2 as a possible D gene (6 bases). With 6 bases removed from V and 2 bases from J, the gap between germline ends came to 17 bases. The CDR3 runs to 15 residues. Germline V CDR1 and CDR2: SGHRS, YFSETQ. CDR3 amino acids: CASTSLTGRQETQYF. The CDR3 DNA reads TGCGCCAGCACGTCATTAACCGGGAGACAAGAGACCCAGTACTTC.

CDR3 sequence reads: CASSQGGRGLSGANVLTF. Here the CDR3 DNA reads TGTGCCAGCAGCCAAGGGGGCAGGGGGCTTTCCGGGGCCAACGTCCTGACTTTC. The rearrangement links TRBV4-2 to TRBJ2-6; 8 bases line up with TRBD1. Germline V gives CDR1 LGHNA, CDR2 YNFKEQ. The CDR3 consists of 18 residues. V gave up 1 base and J gave up 4 bases; unmatched junction bases: 9.

This clone appeared a few times. One end of the junction fails to match germline, which may point to a read error. V and J are TRBV7-9 and TRBJ2-2; 16 nucleotides agree with TRBD2. The CDR3 runs to 19 residues. Germline V gives CDR1 SEHNR, CDR2 FQNEAQ (reference sequence). The CDR3 DNA reads TGTTCCAGCAGCTCGGGACTAGCGGGGGGGCACGGAAGAACCGGGGAGCTGTTTTTT. Translating it yields CSSSSGLAGGHGRTGELFF.

This clone was seen once. J is TRBJ2-7 and V is TRBV4-1; 8 bases agree with TRBD2. Trimming at V came to 1 base and at J to 7 bases, leaving 9 bases not matched to a gene. This CDR3 region has 15 residues. Germline CDR1 and CDR2: MGHRA and YSYEKL. The CDR3 protein is CASSQAAGGNEEQYF. For the CDR3, the DNA is TGCGCCAGCAGCCAAGCCGCGGGGGGAAACGAAGAGCAGTACTTC.

The V and J genes are TRBV2 and TRBJ2-4, with 7 bases identical to TRBD1. This CDR3 has 16 amino acids. CDR1 SNHLY and CDR2 FYNNEI come from the germline V gene. The J segment lost 1 base and the V segment lost 3 bases, leaving 6 bases of the junction unmatched. In DNA, the CDR3 is TGTGCCAGCAGTGATTGGGACAGAGATGCCAAAAACATTCAGTACTTC. Its translation is CASSDWDRDAKNIQYF.

This sequence joins TRBV15 and TRBJ1-4; 10 bases map to TRBD1. CDR1 is LNHNV, CDR2 YYDKDF, per germline (reference sequence). J lost 8 bases, V lost 5 bases, and 8 bases had no gene match. This CDR3 contains 15 residues. CDR3 residues: CATSHPGTGDEKLFF. DNA for the CDR3: TGTGCCACCAGCCACCCCGGGACAGGGGACGAAAAACTGTTTTTT.